This T cell receptor (beta chain) was captured by sequencing in a study of T cells in tumors after PD-1 blockade. Across the whole study: Daily vismodegib 150 mg continued in a subset of anti-PD-1-treated patients.

The assay was immunoSEQ multiplex PCR, and TCRdb's table has in-frame clones only and misses some. Of around 4,800 clones in the sample, around 70% were seen once. Germline loops: CDR1 SGHRS, CDR2 YFSETQ. The CDR3 is made up of 15 amino acids. V was cut by 1 base and J by 0 bases, with 8 bases left in between. The sample was tumor tissue, taken before anti-PD-1 treatment. The source of this sequence is a human donor with basal cell carcinoma. The chain joins TRBV5-1 to TRBJ1-5; possibly TRBD1 for D (6 bases). The CDR3 DNA sequence: TGCGCCAGCAGCTTGACAGGGAATAGCAATCAGCCCCAGCATTTT. It translates to CASSLTGNSNQPQHF.